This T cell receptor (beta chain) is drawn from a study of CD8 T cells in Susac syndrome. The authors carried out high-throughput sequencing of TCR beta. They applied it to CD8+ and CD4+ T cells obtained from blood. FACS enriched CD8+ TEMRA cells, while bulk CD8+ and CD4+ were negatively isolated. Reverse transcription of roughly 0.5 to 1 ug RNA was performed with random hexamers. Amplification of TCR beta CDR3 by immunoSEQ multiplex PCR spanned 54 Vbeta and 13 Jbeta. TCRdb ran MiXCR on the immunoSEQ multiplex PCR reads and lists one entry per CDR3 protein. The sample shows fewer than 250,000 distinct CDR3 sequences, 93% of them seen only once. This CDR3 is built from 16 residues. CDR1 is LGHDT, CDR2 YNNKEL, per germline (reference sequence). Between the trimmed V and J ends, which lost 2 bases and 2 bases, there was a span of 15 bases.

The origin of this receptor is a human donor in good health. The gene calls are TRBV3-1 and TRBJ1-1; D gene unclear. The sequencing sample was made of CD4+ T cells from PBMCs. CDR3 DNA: TGTGCCAGCAGCCAACGACTTATGGGGAGTAACACTGAAGCTTTCTTT. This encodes CASSQRLMGSNTEAFF.